These 17 T cell receptor beta chains came from one sample sequenced in a study of Ad26.COV2.S vaccination and SARS-CoV-2 variants. Clones were read by immunoSEQ multiplex PCR, and TCRdb kept only the in-frame ones, dropping some. The sample records over 300,000 clones, 83% being singletons. Documented treatment: roughly 20 received Ad26.COV2.S at low or high dose, single or two shots; about five received placebo; per-sample allocation not given. Vaccine and placebo recipients were sampled on day 63 after the first injection. The material was peripheral blood, obtained in a trial of Ad26.COV2.S vaccine versus placebo. The receptors derive from a person aged 18-65 years who received the Ad26.COV2.S COVID-19 vaccine or a placebo.

This chain links TRBV3-1 (or the pseudogene TRBV3-2) with TRBJ2-1; D is ambiguous. The CDR3 has 13 residues. Germline loops: CDR1 LGHDT, CDR2 YNNKEL (reference sequence). Trimming stripped 3 bases from V and 8 bases from J, with 11 bases between. CDR3 bases: TGTGCCAGCAGCCAGAACAATGAGGATGAGCAGTTCTTC. Residues: CASSQNNEDEQFF.

The genes are TRBV15 and TRBJ2-5; D not resolved. The germline gives CDR1 LNHNV, CDR2 YYDKDF (reference sequence). Trimming removed 1 base at V and 4 bases at J, with 4 bases between. The CDR3 is 12 residues long. The CDR3 DNA reads as TGTGCCACCAGCAGAGTCGGAGAGACCCAGTACTTC. Protein: CATSRVGETQYF.

The chain combines TRBV6-2 or TRBV6-3 with TRBJ1-2; D unclear. The V gene's germline CDR1 is MNHEY and CDR2 SVGEGT. With 5 bases removed from V and 4 bases from J, the gap between germline ends came to 14 bases. The CDR3 contains 14 residues. CDR3 sequence (DNA): TGTGCCAGCAGTCCCTTTCCCCGTGGCTATGGCTACACCTTC. Translation gives CASSPFPRGYGYTF.

The chain employs TRBV11-2 and TRBJ2-1, with 15 bases lining up with TRBD2. The CDR3 runs to 17 residues. J lost 7 bases, V lost 5 bases, and 9 bases had no gene match. Germline lookup yields CDR1 SGHAT and CDR2 FQNNGV. CDR3 protein: CASSAAGLAGGGNEQFF. The CDR3, as DNA: TGTGCCAGCAGCGCCGCCGGACTAGCGGGGGGGGGAAATGAGCAGTTCTTC.

This clone came up a few times. The J gene is TRBJ2-2, the V gene TRBV7-9, with unresolved D. CDR3 length: 12 residues. Trimming removed 3 bases from V and 6 bases from J, with 5 bases in between. Germline-derived CDR1 and CDR2 are SEHNR and FQNEAQ (reference sequence). The CDR3 DNA reads TGTGCCAGCAGCTTTGGGTCCGGGGAGCTGTTTTTT. Protein: CASSFGSGELFF. The variable domain in full, completed from reference TRBV7-9 and TRBJ2-2, reads DTGVSQNPRHKITKRGQNVTFRCDPISEHNRLYWYRQTLGQGPEFLTYFQNEAQLEKSRLLSDRFSAERPKGSFSTLEIQRTEQGDSAMYLCASSFGSGELFFGEGSRLTVL.

This clone was seen only once. V and J are TRBV4-1 and TRBJ2-3, with 7 nucleotides matching TRBD1. CDR1 and CDR2 from the germline V gene are MGHRA and YSYEKL. Trimming removed 3 bases from V and 6 bases from J; junction bases left unmatched: 12. This CDR3 region has 16 residues. The CDR3 sequence: CASSQVGGATGDTQYF. The CDR3 DNA sequence: TGCGCCAGCAGCCAGGTGGGTGGCGCGACAGGGGATACGCAGTATTTT.

This clone was picked up a small number of times. This chain uses TRBV18 with TRBJ1-5; D gene unclear. V was clipped by 3 bases and J by 4 bases, with 10 bases between them. Germline values: CDR1 KGHSH, CDR2 LQKENI. This CDR3 is built from 14 residues. The CDR3 loop reads CASSPLQENQPQHF. In DNA form, the CDR3 reads TGTGCCAGCTCACCGTTACAAGAAAATCAGCCCCAGCATTTT.

This clone showed up just once. This chain uses TRBV5-1 with TRBJ2-7; 8 bases agree with TRBD2. CDR3 length: 15 amino acids. J was trimmed by 1 base and V by 2 bases; bases with no gene match: 5. CDR1 is SGHRS, CDR2 YFSETQ, per germline. The CDR3 sequence is CASSFAGGLSYEQYF. The CDR3 nucleotides read TGCGCCAGCAGCTTTGCGGGAGGACTTTCCTACGAGCAGTACTTC.

Comments on this clone: Germline is not matched at one junction end, which may reflect a read error. The chain joins TRBV18 to TRBJ1-5, with a tentative D call TRBD1 (5 bases). The CDR3 sequence is 17 residues long. Looked up from germline, CDR1 is KGHSH and CDR2 is LQKENI. The CDR3 here is CASSPSYSVEGNQPQHF. CDR3 nucleotides: TGTGCCAGCTCACCCTCGTACAGCGTTGAGGGGAATCAACCCCAGCATTTT.

The chain recombines TRBV29-1 with TRBJ1-2; possibly TRBD1 for D (5 bases). Germline CDR1 reads SQVTM; CDR2 reads ANQGSEA. This CDR3 comprises 12 residues. Deletions cut 7 bases from V and 7 bases from J, with 16 bases between. The CDR3 DNA follows: TGCAGCGCAAGTTGGGGCGAGAGTGGCTACACCTTC. Its protein is CSASWGESGYTF.

The chain is built from TRBV5-1 and TRBJ2-3; possibly TRBD2 for D (6 bases). CDR3 size: 14 residues. V dropped 4 bases and J dropped 4 bases, with 13 bases sitting between them. CDR1 is SGHRS, CDR2 YFSETQ, per germline. This CDR3 reads CASSAGFDPDTQYF. In nucleotides, the CDR3 is TGCGCCAGCAGCGCGGGGTTTGATCCAGATACGCAGTATTTT.

The chain has TRBV29-1 and TRBJ2-7; perhaps TRBD1 as D (5 bases). The CDR3 runs to 15 residues. CDR1 and CDR2 from the germline V gene are SQVTM and ANQGSEA. V dropped 2 bases and J dropped 5 bases, with 19 bases sitting between them. CDR3 coding DNA: TGCAGCGTTGAACTGCCAGGGCGATCCTTCCACGAGCAGTACTTC. Translation gives CSVELPGRSFHEQYF.

About this clone: Other nucleotide sequences from this sample produce the same CDR3. The chain links TRBV6-5 to TRBJ1-1; D is uncertain. In germline, CDR1 is MNHEY, CDR2 SVGAGI. V was trimmed by 3 bases and J by 1 base, leaving 6 bases between them. The CDR3 runs to 13 residues. CDR3 amino acids: CASSYDGNTEAFF. CDR3 DNA sequence: TGTGCCAGCAGTTATGACGGGAACACTGAAGCTTTCTTT.

The V call is TRBV29-1, the J call TRBJ2-3; unclear D gene. This CDR3 is 12 amino acids long. The V end was cut by 5 bases, the J end by 2 bases, with 8 bases between. Germline-derived CDR1 and CDR2 are SQVTM and ANQGSEA. This CDR3 is CSVTSTTDTQYF. The CDR3 DNA reads as TGCAGCGTTACGTCCACCACAGATACGCAGTATTTT.

The chain uses TRBV20-1 and TRBJ1-2; D unclear. This CDR3 has 10 amino acids. Germline V gene sequence: CDR1 DFQATT, CDR2 SNEGSKA (reference sequence). Trimming stripped 4 bases from V and 6 bases from J, with 6 bases between. CDR3 region: CSATLDGYTF. In DNA form, the CDR3 reads TGCAGTGCTACCTTAGATGGCTACACCTTC.

The chain is built from TRBV4-1 and TRBJ2-5; no definite D call. Germline values: CDR1 MGHRA, CDR2 YSYEKL. The CDR3 covers 14 residues. Trimming removed 3 bases from V and 2 bases from J, with 10 bases in between. CDR3 sequence (DNA): TGCGCCAGCAGCCAGTTTTTTCGACAAGAGACCCAGTACTTC. Encoded protein: CASSQFFRQETQYF.

The chain has TRBV7-9 and TRBJ1-6; D is possibly TRBD1 (5 bases). This CDR3 is 16 amino acids long. Germline V gives CDR1 SEHNR, CDR2 FQNEAQ (reference sequence). Trimming pared 6 bases from V and 5 bases from J, leaving 17 bases between. CDR3 loop: CASRATGTPNNSPLHF. For the CDR3, the DNA is TGTGCCAGCAGGGCAACCGGGACGCCTAATAATTCACCCCTCCACTTT. Full variable domain (remainder filled in from reference TRBV7-9 and TRBJ1-6): DTGVSQNPRHKITKRGQNVTFRCDPISEHNRLYWYRQTLGQGPEFLTYFQNEAQLEKSRLLSDRFSAERPKGSFSTLEIQRTEQGDSAMYLCASRATGTPNNSPLHFGNGTRLTVT.